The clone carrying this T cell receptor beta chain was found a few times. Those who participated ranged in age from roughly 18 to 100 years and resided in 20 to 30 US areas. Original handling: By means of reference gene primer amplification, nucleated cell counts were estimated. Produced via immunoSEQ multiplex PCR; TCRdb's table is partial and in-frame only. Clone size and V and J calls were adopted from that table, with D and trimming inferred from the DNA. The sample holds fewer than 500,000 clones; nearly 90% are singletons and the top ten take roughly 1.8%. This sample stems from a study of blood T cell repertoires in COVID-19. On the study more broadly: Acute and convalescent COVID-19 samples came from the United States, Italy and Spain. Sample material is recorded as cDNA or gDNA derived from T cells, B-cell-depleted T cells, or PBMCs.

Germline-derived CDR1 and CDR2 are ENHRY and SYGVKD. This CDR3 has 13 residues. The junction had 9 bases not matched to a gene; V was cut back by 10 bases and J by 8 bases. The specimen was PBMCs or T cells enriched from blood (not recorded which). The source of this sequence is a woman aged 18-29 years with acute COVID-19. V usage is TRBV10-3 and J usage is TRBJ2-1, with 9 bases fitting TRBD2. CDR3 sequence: CATASGGSDEQFF. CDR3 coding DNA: TGTGCCACCGCCAGCGGGGGGTCGGATGAGCAGTTCTTC.